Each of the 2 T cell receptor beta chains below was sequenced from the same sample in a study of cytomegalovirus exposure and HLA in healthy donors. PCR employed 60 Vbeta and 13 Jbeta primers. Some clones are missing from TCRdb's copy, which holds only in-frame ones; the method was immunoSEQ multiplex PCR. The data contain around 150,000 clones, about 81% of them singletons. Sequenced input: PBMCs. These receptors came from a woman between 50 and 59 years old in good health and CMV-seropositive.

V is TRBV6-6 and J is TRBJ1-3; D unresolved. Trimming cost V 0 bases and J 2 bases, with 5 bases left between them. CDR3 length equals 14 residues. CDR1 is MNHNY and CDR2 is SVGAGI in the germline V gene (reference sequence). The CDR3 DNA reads TGTGCCAGCAGTTACTCGTCAGCTGGAAACACCATATATTTT. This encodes CASSYSSAGNTIYF.

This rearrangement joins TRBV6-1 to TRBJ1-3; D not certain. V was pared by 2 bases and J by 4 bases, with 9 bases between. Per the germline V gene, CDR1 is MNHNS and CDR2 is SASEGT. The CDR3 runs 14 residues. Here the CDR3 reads CASSELLVGNTIYF. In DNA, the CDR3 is TGTGCCAGCAGTGAACTTTTAGTGGGAAACACCATATATTTT.